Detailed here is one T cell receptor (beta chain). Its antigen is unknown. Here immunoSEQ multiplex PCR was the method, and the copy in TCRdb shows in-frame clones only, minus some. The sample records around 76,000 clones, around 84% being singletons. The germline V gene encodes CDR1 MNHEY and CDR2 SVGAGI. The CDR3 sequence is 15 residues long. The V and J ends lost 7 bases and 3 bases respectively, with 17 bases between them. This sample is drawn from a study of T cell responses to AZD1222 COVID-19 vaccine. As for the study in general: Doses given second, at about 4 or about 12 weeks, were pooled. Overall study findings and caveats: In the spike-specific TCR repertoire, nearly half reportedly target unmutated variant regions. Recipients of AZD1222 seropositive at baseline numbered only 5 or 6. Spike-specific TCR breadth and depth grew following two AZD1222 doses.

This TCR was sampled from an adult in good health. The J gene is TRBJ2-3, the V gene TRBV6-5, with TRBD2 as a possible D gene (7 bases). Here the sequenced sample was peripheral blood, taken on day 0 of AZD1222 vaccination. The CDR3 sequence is CASNLGGPGTDTQYF. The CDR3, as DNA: TGTGCCAGCAATTTGGGGGGGCCAGGGACAGATACGCAGTATTTT.